What follows are 2 T cell receptor beta chains derived from one specimen sequenced in a study of blood T cell repertoires in COVID-19. The table came from immunoSEQ multiplex PCR; TCRdb's copy has only in-frame clones and leaves some out. Among more than 150,000 clones, roughly 80% were seen once, and the ten largest hold 12%. The sequenced sample was peripheral blood. The receptors shown here come from a woman aged 80 or over with COVID-19, enrolled during active disease.

The V and J genes are TRBV2 and TRBJ2-5, with 9 nucleotides matching TRBD1. The CDR3 sequence is 13 residues long. V lost 10 bases, J lost 5 bases, and 8 bases stayed unmatched. Germline CDR1 SNHLY, CDR2 FYNNEI. This CDR3 reads CATGRDRDETQYF. In DNA, the CDR3 is TGTGCCACGGGCCGGGACAGGGACGAGACCCAGTACTTC.

V and J are TRBV6-5 and TRBJ2-7; 8 bases are a match to TRBD2. V dropped 4 bases and J dropped 3; count of bases not matched to a gene: 8. Germline loops: CDR1 MNHEY, CDR2 SVGAGI. CDR3 length equals 15 residues. CDR3 in DNA: TGTGCCAGCAGTTCAAGCGGGGGTTCTCTCTACGAGCAGTACTTC. Translating gives CASSSSGGSLYEQYF.